This TCR beta chain is drawn from a study of blood T cell repertoires in COVID-19. The data were produced by immunoSEQ multiplex PCR, yet TCRdb's version contains in-frame clones alone and is incomplete. The sample holds about 22,000 clones; roughly 87% are singletons and the top ten take around 25%. The ends were cut back, 6 bases at V and 9 bases at J, with 12 bases in the middle. Per the germline V gene, CDR1 is SGHNT and CDR2 is YENEEA. This CDR3 contains 11 residues. In this sample, this clone turned up once. This TCR was recovered from a human donor with active COVID-19. The donor label of this sample is uncertain. This chain connects TRBV11-3 to TRBJ2-7, with a weak D call TRBD1 (6 bases). Source material: peripheral blood. The CDR3 reads CASRDRSGQYF. The CDR3 DNA is TGTGCCAGCAGAGACAGGAGCGGGCAGTACTTC.